This passage covers 30 T cell receptor beta chains from one sample sequenced in a study of shared clonotypes between healthy human individuals. Assay: immunoSEQ multiplex PCR; the TCRdb copy retains only in-frame clones and omits some. Of 2 million or so clones in the sample, roughly 94% were seen once. The sequencing input was naive CD4+ T cells sorted from blood. Subset here: CD45RA+ positively selected. Source of these receptors: a young man in good health.

To note about this clone: The sample holds other DNA sequences that translate to the same CDR3. V usage is TRBV7-2 and J usage is TRBJ2-7, with a tentative D call TRBD1 (5 bases). Trimming left V 1 base short and J 4 bases short, with 8 bases between. There are 13 residues in the CDR3. Germline V gene lookup returns CDR1 SGHTA and CDR2 FQGNSA. The CDR3 here is CASSLGTQYEQYF. The DNA for the CDR3 is TGTGCCAGCAGCTTAGGGACACAATACGAGCAGTACTTC.

The V gene is TRBV9, the J gene TRBJ2-7, with D perhaps given as TRBD1 or TRBD2 (5 bases each). The germline V gene has CDR1 SGDLS and CDR2 YYNGEE. The V and J ends lost 2 bases and 1 base respectively, with 13 bases between them. The CDR3 is made up of 15 amino acids. The DNA for the CDR3 is TGTGCCAGCAGCGTTGGGACGTTGGTTTCCTACGAGCAGTACTTC. This gives the protein CASSVGTLVSYEQYF.

The V gene is TRBV7-2, the J gene TRBJ2-1; no clear D. The germline gives CDR1 SGHTA, CDR2 FQGNSA. Trimming left V 3 bases short and J 9 bases short, with 12 bases between. This CDR3 is 13 amino acids long. This CDR3 reads CASSFELRGEQFF. In nucleotides, the CDR3 is TGTGCCAGCAGCTTCGAACTCCGTGGTGAGCAGTTCTTC.

The chain is built from TRBV5-4 and TRBJ1-5; 11 nucleotides align to TRBD1. CDR1 and CDR2 (germline): SGHNT, YYREEE (reference sequence). This CDR3 contains 16 residues. Unmatched junction bases numbered 9, after V lost 4 bases and J lost 6 bases. Written as DNA, the CDR3 is TGTGCCAGCAGCCCGGCGCCCGGGACAGGGGGTCAGCCCCAGCATTTT. It specifies CASSPAPGTGGQPQHF.

The chain links TRBV28 to TRBJ1-4, with D maybe TRBD1 (6 bases). V was pared by 3 bases and J by 8 bases, with 22 bases between. The germline CDR1 and CDR2 sequences are MDHEN and SYDVKM. The CDR3 sequence is 17 residues long. CDR3 DNA: TGTGCCAGCAGTTTGGGGACACCCTCCTCCCGGCGGGAAAAACTGTTTTTT. It translates to CASSLGTPSSRREKLFF.

This chain joins TRBV29-1 and TRBJ1-2; the match to TRBD1 covers 8 bases. The CDR3 loop spans 14 amino acids. The V gene end was trimmed by 1 base and the J gene end by 4 bases; junction bases not matched to a gene: 5. Per the germline V gene, CDR1 is SQVTM and CDR2 is ANQGSEA. This chain's CDR3 is CSVEGAGGFYGYTF. DNA for the CDR3: TGCAGCGTTGAAGGGGCAGGGGGCTTCTATGGCTACACCTTC.

This clone has a single count. The genes are TRBV5-5 and TRBJ1-6, with a possible D match to TRBD1 (6 bases). V was shortened by 6 bases and J by 7 bases, with 17 bases between the two germline ends. Germline lookup yields CDR1 SGHKS and CDR2 YYEKEE (reference sequence). The CDR3 is 15 amino acids. CDR3 region: CASTTWGQGNSPLHF. CDR3 bases: TGTGCCAGCACCACGTGGGGGCAGGGGAATTCACCCCTCCACTTT.

The rearrangement uses TRBV2 and TRBJ1-2; 9 bases line up with TRBD1. Trimming removed 4 bases from V and 2 bases from J; junction bases left unmatched: 5. CDR1 is SNHLY and CDR2 is FYNNEI in the germline V gene. This CDR3 has 15 residues. The chain's CDR3 is CASSGGDRVNYGYTF. CDR3 DNA sequence: TGTGCCAGCAGTGGAGGGGACAGGGTCAACTATGGCTACACCTTC.

V and J are TRBV11-2 and TRBJ2-3, with 11 bases identical to TRBD2. CDR3 length: 17 residues. Per germline, CDR1 SGHAT and CDR2 FQNNGV. V lost 2 bases to trimming and J lost 5 bases; unmatched junction nucleotides: 9. CDR3 loop: CASSLPSSGRPRDTQYF. CDR3 sequence (DNA): TGTGCCAGCAGCTTACCTTCTAGCGGGAGGCCCAGAGATACGCAGTATTTT.

This sequence joins TRBV6-5 and TRBJ1-2; D not resolved. The germline V gene encodes CDR1 MNHEY and CDR2 SVGAGI. Trimming removed 0 bases at V and 4 bases at J, with 9 bases between. The CDR3 spans 14 residues. CDR3 loop: CASSYSQRSYGYTF. In DNA, the CDR3 is TGTGCCAGCAGTTACTCGCAACGTTCCTATGGCTACACCTTC.

This chain joins TRBV5-1 and TRBJ1-1; no clear D gene. With 0 bases removed from V and 2 bases from J, the gap between germline ends came to 11 bases. The CDR3 runs to 15 residues. Germline values: CDR1 SGHRS, CDR2 YFSETQ. This CDR3 reads CASSLAEQLNTEAFF. CDR3 nucleotides: TGCGCCAGCAGCTTGGCCGAACAGCTTAACACTGAAGCTTTCTTT.

This chain links TRBV7-9 with TRBJ2-1; 8 positions match TRBD2. The J segment lost 4 bases and the V segment lost 4 bases, leaving 9 bases of the junction unmatched. Germline V CDR1 and CDR2: SEHNR, FQNEAQ (reference sequence). The CDR3 has 16 amino acids. CDR3: CASSSRGSGTYNEQFF. Here the CDR3 DNA reads TGTGCCAGCAGCTCCCGGGGTAGCGGGACTTACAATGAGCAGTTCTTC.

The genes are TRBV5-1 and TRBJ1-1; D gene ambiguous. The germline V gene encodes CDR1 SGHRS and CDR2 YFSETQ. V gave up 5 bases and J gave up 1 base, with 15 bases separating them. This CDR3 contains 15 residues. The CDR3 reads CASRVAGRPNTEAFF. In nucleotides, the CDR3 is TGCGCCAGCAGAGTGGCCGGTCGGCCGAACACTGAAGCTTTCTTT. The full variable domain, completed using reference TRBV5-1 and TRBJ1-1, is KAGVTQTPRYLIKTRGQQVTLSCSPISGHRSVSWYQQTPGQGLQFLFEYFSETQRNKGNFPGRFSGRQFSNSRSEMNVSTLELGDSALYLCASRVAGRPNTEAFFGQGTRLTVV.

The chain employs TRBV6-1 and TRBJ1-2, with 12 bases lining up with TRBD1. V dropped 4 bases and J dropped 0; count of bases not matched to a gene: 3. This CDR3 spans 16 amino acids. The germline V gene encodes CDR1 MNHNS and CDR2 SASEGT. CDR3 amino acids: CASSGGTGGSNYGYTF. CDR3 nucleotide sequence: TGTGCCAGCAGTGGAGGGACAGGGGGCTCTAACTATGGCTACACCTTC.

About this clone itself: The identical CDR3 is also encoded by other nucleotide sequences in the sample. The rearrangement joins TRBV5-1 to TRBJ1-1; 8 positions agree with TRBD1. With V trimmed by 1 base and J by 4 bases, 3 bases remained unmatched. Germline loops: CDR1 SGHRS, CDR2 YFSETQ. The CDR3 contains 14 residues. CDR3 DNA sequence: TGCGCCAGCAGCTTGTCCACAGGGGGCACTGAAGCTTTCTTT. As protein: CASSLSTGGTEAFF.

V gene TRBV13 combines with J gene TRBJ2-7; 7 nucleotides agree with TRBD1. V was clipped by 4 bases and J by 5 bases; unmatched bases: 2. Looked up from germline, CDR1 is PRHDT and CDR2 is FYEKMQ (reference sequence). The CDR3 has 12 amino acids. The CDR3 region has the DNA TGTGCCAGCAGCTCCGACAGGGACGAGCAGTACTTC. Translation gives CASSSDRDEQYF.

A word on this clone: Other DNA variants within this sample encode the same CDR3. V and J are TRBV7-9 and TRBJ2-7, with D maybe TRBD1 (6 bases). This CDR3 is built from 12 residues. Deletions cut 5 bases from V and 4 bases from J, with 9 bases between. CDR1 SEHNR and CDR2 FQNEAQ come from the germline V gene (reference sequence). This CDR3 reads CASSLTGYEQYF. In DNA form, the CDR3 reads TGTGCCAGCAGCCTAACAGGGTACGAGCAGTACTTC.

Remarks on this clone: Other DNA sequences in this specimen translate into the identical CDR3. This chain joins TRBV7-2 and TRBJ1-1, with D unresolved. In germline, CDR1 is SGHTA, CDR2 FQGNSA. V shed 5 bases and J shed 1 base, with 8 bases lying between them. The CDR3 has 13 residues. CDR3 amino acids: CASSLRPNTEAFF. The CDR3 nucleotides read TGTGCCAGCAGCCTTCGCCCGAACACTGAAGCTTTCTTT.

This sequence joins TRBV6-6 and TRBJ2-2; tentative D call: TRBD1 (5 bases). Trimming took off 3 bases at V and 9 bases at J, with 17 bases between the two ends. The CDR3 contains 15 residues. Germline values: CDR1 MNHNY, CDR2 SVGAGI (reference sequence). The CDR3 DNA follows: TGTGCCAGCAGTTATCCGGTAAATCAGGGCCGGGAGCTGTTTTTT. The encoded protein is CASSYPVNQGRELFF.

The V gene is TRBV28, the J gene TRBJ2-3; D gene unclear. The V gene's germline CDR1 is MDHEN and CDR2 SYDVKM. With 5 bases removed from V and 2 bases from J, the gap between germline ends came to 11 bases. The length of the CDR3 is 14 residues. The CDR3 sequence: CASSPPDLTDTQYF. In DNA form, the CDR3 reads TGTGCCAGCAGTCCCCCGGACCTCACAGATACGCAGTATTTT.

This rearrangement joins TRBV2 to TRBJ1-6; D ambiguous. Per germline, CDR1 SNHLY and CDR2 FYNNEI. Trimming took 6 bases from V and 9 from J, leaving 6 bases between them. The CDR3 contains 11 residues. CDR3 sequence reads: CASSNGSPLHF. The CDR3 DNA reads TGTGCCAGCAGCAATGGTTCACCCCTCCACTTT.

The chain combines TRBV10-3 with TRBJ1-6; unclear D gene. Trimming stripped 6 bases from V and 5 bases from J, with 8 bases between. Germline loops: CDR1 ENHRY, CDR2 SYGVKD. The length of the CDR3 is 13 residues. Here the CDR3 reads CAIRVEHNSPLHF. In nucleotides, the CDR3 is TGTGCCATCAGGGTCGAACATAATTCACCCCTCCACTTT.

V usage is TRBV4-1 and J usage is TRBJ2-2, with TRBD2 matching over 8 bases. The ends lost 1 base at V and 0 bases at J; junction bases unmatched: 4. The CDR3 is made up of 17 amino acids. Germline assignment: CDR1 MGHRA and CDR2 YSYEKL. The CDR3 protein is CASSQGGGHSNTGELFF. In nucleotides, the CDR3 is TGCGCCAGCAGCCAAGGCGGGGGGCATTCGAACACCGGGGAGCTGTTTTTT.

With regard to this clone: Other DNA sequences in this specimen translate into the identical CDR3. J is TRBJ1-3 and V is TRBV30; no firm D call. CDR1 GTSNPN and CDR2 SVGIG come from the germline V gene (reference sequence). The CDR3 covers 13 residues. Trimming left V 3 bases short and J 0 bases short, with 6 bases between. CDR3 protein: CAWRPSSGNTIYF. The CDR3 region has the DNA TGTGCCTGGAGGCCTAGCTCTGGAAACACCATATATTTT.

The chain combines TRBV6-6 with TRBJ2-5, with D possibly matching TRBD2 (7 bases). CDR3 length: 13 amino acids. Germline V gene data show CDR1 as MNHNY and CDR2 as SVGAGI (reference sequence). V lost 7 bases and J lost 4, with 13 bases in between. CDR3 amino acids: CASTRRGPETQYF. CDR3 nucleotides: TGTGCCAGCACCCGGCGGGGGCCAGAGACCCAGTACTTC.

The chain uses TRBV7-9 and TRBJ2-7; 10 bases line up with TRBD1. This CDR3 region has 15 residues. With V trimmed by 5 bases and J by 0 bases, 4 bases remained unmatched. Germline V gives CDR1 SEHNR, CDR2 FQNEAQ (reference sequence). The CDR3 reads CASSLGTGASYEQYF. In nucleotides, the CDR3 is TGTGCCAGCAGCCTGGGGACAGGGGCCTCCTACGAGCAGTACTTC.

Here the CDR3 DNA reads TGTGCCAGCAGTTTAGAGCGGGGTTCCACCGGGGAGCTGTTTTTT. Translation gives CASSLERGSTGELFF. The rearrangement joins TRBV6-5 to TRBJ2-2; 7 bases line up with TRBD2. This CDR3 contains 15 residues. The V and J ends lost 4 bases and 4 bases, in that order; junction bases with no gene match: 6. Germline V gene sequence: CDR1 MNHEY, CDR2 SVGAGI.

CDR3 sequence reads: CASTHRGTGASDQPQHF. In DNA, the CDR3 is TGTGCCAGCACCCACCGAGGGACAGGGGCCTCCGATCAGCCCCAGCATTTT. J is TRBJ1-5 and V is TRBV21-1; the D call of TRBD1 is as the table states it, not checked on the DNA. TRBV21-1 is a pseudogene locus. The CDR3 has 17 residues.

The genes are TRBV9 and TRBJ2-1, with a possible D match to TRBD2 (6 bases). V shed 0 bases and J shed 9 bases, with 13 bases lying between them. CDR3 length: 14 amino acids. The germline gives CDR1 SGDLS, CDR2 YYNGEE. The CDR3 DNA is TGTGCCAGCAGCGTAGTCGGAGGGATGGGTGAGCAGTTCTTC. Translated: CASSVVGGMGEQFF. The complete variable domain, with remaining parts taken from reference TRBV9 and TRBJ2-1, reads DSGVTQTPKHLITATGQRVTLRCSPRSGDLSVYWYQQSLDQGLQFLIQYYNGEERAKGNILERFSAQQFPDLHSELNLSSLELGDSALYFCASSVVGGMGEQFFGPGTRLTVL.

This chain links TRBV7-9 with TRBJ2-7; weak D call: TRBD1 (5 bases). Germline values: CDR1 SEHNR, CDR2 FQNEAQ (reference sequence). Trimming shortened V by 2 bases and J by 6 bases, and 23 bases separated the two germline ends. The CDR3 consists of 17 residues. The CDR3 DNA is TGTGCCAGCAGCTTACTTGCAACGCAGGGTCGTACCGGCGAGCAGTACTTC. Amino acids: CASSLLATQGRTGEQYF.